The rows below give T cell receptor beta chains drawn from one sample of a study of OX40 agonist ivuxolimab in advanced cancers. Generated by immunoSEQ multiplex PCR, the TCRdb table keeps only in-frame clones and is missing some. In the table there are tens of thousands of clones, around four fifths of which are singletons. Sequenced material: CD4+ or CD8+ T cells sorted from blood, taken in a trial of the OX40 agonist ivuxolimab. These receptors were collected from an adult with an advanced solid tumor such as melanoma, head and neck, liver or kidney cancer. Each CDR3 is given with its conserved first and last residue. Each record gives: clone size, V gene, J gene, D gene, CDR3 DNA, CDR3 protein. D genes are given only for firm matches. The size of a clone is reported for some rows only, either as once, few or many, or as a class for expanded clones.

clone_size: few; v_call: TRBV2; j_call: TRBJ1-6; d_call: -; cdr3_nt: TGTGCCAGCAGAGCCGAGACTCGGTCACCCCTCCACTTT; cdr3_aa: CASRAETRSPLHF
clone_size: -; v_call: TRBV18; j_call: TRBJ2-1; d_call: -; cdr3_nt: TGTGCCAGCTCACCACTTACAAATGAGCAGTTCTTC; cdr3_aa: CASSPLTNEQFF
clone_size: -; v_call: TRBV6-1; j_call: TRBJ1-2; d_call: -; cdr3_nt: TGTGCCAGCACTCCAGGGGCCGCCCTTTATGGCTACACCTTC; cdr3_aa: CASTPGAALYGYTF
clone_size: few; v_call: TRBV10-1; j_call: TRBJ2-1; d_call: TRBD2; cdr3_nt: TGCGCCAGCAGCGTACTAGCGGGAGGGCCGACTGAGCAGTTCTTC; cdr3_aa: CASSVLAGGPTEQFF
clone_size: -; v_call: TRBV2; j_call: TRBJ2-2; d_call: TRBD1; cdr3_nt: TGTGCCAGCAGTGTCGGCAGGGGGCCAAACACCGGGGAGCTGTTTTTT; cdr3_aa: CASSVGRGPNTGELFF
clone_size: -; v_call: TRBV18; j_call: TRBJ1-6; d_call: -; cdr3_nt: TGTGCCAGCTCACCTAGTACTATTAATTCACCCCTCCACTTT; cdr3_aa: CASSPSTINSPLHF
clone_size: -; v_call: TRBV7-9; j_call: TRBJ2-2; d_call: -; cdr3_nt: TGTGCCAGCAGCTTTGGACAGAACACCGGGGAGCTGTTTTTT; cdr3_aa: CASSFGQNTGELFF
clone_size: -; v_call: TRBV7-2; j_call: TRBJ2-2; d_call: TRBD2; cdr3_nt: TGTGCCAGCAGACCGGGACTAGCGGTTAACACCGGGGAGCTGTTTTTT; cdr3_aa: CASRPGLAVNTGELFF
clone_size: -; v_call: TRBV15; j_call: TRBJ2-5; d_call: TRBD2; cdr3_nt: TGTGCCACCAGCAGGGAAGGGACTACCCAAGGGACCCAGTACTTC; cdr3_aa: CATSREGTTQGTQYF
clone_size: -; v_call: TRBV6-5; j_call: TRBJ1-2; d_call: -; cdr3_nt: TGTGCCAGCACCCAAAATGGGAAGAACTATGGCTACACCTTC; cdr3_aa: CASTQNGKNYGYTF
clone_size: -; v_call: TRBV4-1; j_call: TRBJ1-3; d_call: -; cdr3_nt: TGCGCCAGCAGCGGGGAACCTGGAAACACCATATATTTT; cdr3_aa: CASSGEPGNTIYF
clone_size: -; v_call: TRBV5-1; j_call: TRBJ2-5; d_call: TRBD2; cdr3_nt: TGCGCCAGCAGCCTTAGCGGGAGTGAGACCCAGTACTTC; cdr3_aa: CASSLSGSETQYF
clone_size: -; v_call: TRBV7-9; j_call: TRBJ2-2; d_call: -; cdr3_nt: TGTGCCAGCAGCTTGGACATAGTTCACCGGAGAGAGCTGTTTTTT; cdr3_aa: CASSLDIVHRRELFF
clone_size: -; v_call: TRBV19; j_call: TRBJ2-3; d_call: TRBD2; cdr3_nt: TGTGCCAGTTCTAGCGGGCCTAGCACAGATACGCAGTATTTT; cdr3_aa: CASSSGPSTDTQYF
clone_size: -; v_call: TRBV28; j_call: TRBJ2-7; d_call: -; cdr3_nt: TGTGCCAGCAGCAAAGACACCTACGAGCAGTACTTC; cdr3_aa: CASSKDTYEQYF
clone_size: -; v_call: TRBV10-3; j_call: TRBJ2-3; d_call: -; cdr3_nt: TGTGCCACCGCTTCCGACACAGATACGCAGTATTTT; cdr3_aa: CATASDTDTQYF
clone_size: -; v_call: TRBV9; j_call: TRBJ1-4; d_call: -; cdr3_nt: TGTGCCAGCAGCGTAGAAGGCCGATACGGAGAAAAACTGTTTTTT; cdr3_aa: CASSVEGRYGEKLFF
clone_size: -; v_call: TRBV5-3; j_call: TRBJ2-7; d_call: -; cdr3_nt: TGTGCCAGAAGCTTGCCACGGGAGATCGGGCTCGAGCAGTACTTC; cdr3_aa: CARSLPREIGLEQYF
clone_size: -; v_call: TRBV19; j_call: TRBJ2-2; d_call: -; cdr3_nt: TGTGCCAGTAACCTAGGTTGGAACACCGGGGAGCTGTTTTTT; cdr3_aa: CASNLGWNTGELFF
clone_size: -; v_call: TRBV6-1; j_call: TRBJ1-5; d_call: TRBD1; cdr3_nt: TGTGCCAGCAGTGGTGACAGGGGTATTCAGCCCCAGCATTTT; cdr3_aa: CASSGDRGIQPQHF
clone_size: -; v_call: TRBV11-2; j_call: TRBJ2-5; d_call: -; cdr3_nt: TGTGCCAGCAGCATAACAGCTGGGGGGGAGACCCAGTACTTC; cdr3_aa: CASSITAGGETQYF
clone_size: few; v_call: TRBV10-1; j_call: TRBJ2-1; d_call: TRBD1; cdr3_nt: TGCGCCAGCAGTCGGGGACAGGGGTTCAATGAGCAGTTCTTC; cdr3_aa: CASSRGQGFNEQFF
clone_size: -; v_call: TRBV10-1; j_call: TRBJ2-3; d_call: TRBD1; cdr3_nt: TGCGCCAGCAGTGAGTCCAGGGGGTGGACAGATACGCAGTATTTT; cdr3_aa: CASSESRGWTDTQYF
clone_size: once; v_call: TRBV11-2; j_call: TRBJ1-1; d_call: -; cdr3_nt: TGTGCCAGCAGCTTCTCATATGAAGCTTTCTTT; cdr3_aa: CASSFSYEAFF
clone_size: -; v_call: TRBV5-1; j_call: TRBJ1-6; d_call: -; cdr3_nt: TGCGCCAGCAGCTTGGAAGTCAGGGGAGGAAATAATAATTCACCCCTCCACTTT; cdr3_aa: CASSLEVRGGNNNSPLHF
clone_size: -; v_call: TRBV5-1; j_call: TRBJ1-1; d_call: -; cdr3_nt: TGCGCCAGCAGCTTGGATGGGCAGGGGAACACTGAAGCTTTCTTT; cdr3_aa: CASSLDGQGNTEAFF
clone_size: -; v_call: TRBV5-1; j_call: TRBJ1-1; d_call: -; cdr3_nt: TGCGCCAGCAGTTGGGGTGTACCCACTGAAGCTTTCTTT; cdr3_aa: CASSWGVPTEAFF
clone_size: -; v_call: TRBV7-9; j_call: TRBJ1-4; d_call: TRBD1; cdr3_nt: TGTGCCAGCAGCTTAGGGGACAGGGACCATGAAAAACTGTTTTTT; cdr3_aa: CASSLGDRDHEKLFF
clone_size: once; v_call: TRBV27; j_call: TRBJ2-7; d_call: TRBD2; cdr3_nt: TGTGCCAGCAGATCAAGCGGGAGTTCTCCCTACGAGCAGTACTTC; cdr3_aa: CASRSSGSSPYEQYF
clone_size: -; v_call: TRBV2; j_call: TRBJ1-1; d_call: TRBD1; cdr3_nt: TGTGCCAGCAGAGGTGACAGGGGGCGCGGGACTGAAGCTTTCTTT; cdr3_aa: CASRGDRGRGTEAFF
clone_size: -; v_call: TRBV27; j_call: TRBJ2-7; d_call: TRBD1; cdr3_nt: TGTGCCAGCAGTTTGGACAGGACCTCCTACGAGCAGTACTTC; cdr3_aa: CASSLDRTSYEQYF
clone_size: few; v_call: TRBV11-1; j_call: TRBJ1-4; d_call: -; cdr3_nt: TGTGCCAGCAGCATCAGCGGGGGCCTTGAAAAACTGTTTTTT; cdr3_aa: CASSISGGLEKLFF
clone_size: once; v_call: TRBV2; j_call: TRBJ1-5; d_call: -; cdr3_nt: TGTGCCAGCAGTGACCACAGGGGCAATCAGCCCCAGCATTTT; cdr3_aa: CASSDHRGNQPQHF
clone_size: -; v_call: TRBV6-5; j_call: TRBJ2-1; d_call: TRBD1; cdr3_nt: TGTGCCAGCAGTTTGAGTTTGGACAGGGACAATGAGCAGTTCTTC; cdr3_aa: CASSLSLDRDNEQFF
clone_size: -; v_call: TRBV27; j_call: TRBJ1-2; d_call: -; cdr3_nt: TGTGCCAGCAGTTCTACCCAGGTCGGAGGCTACACCTTC; cdr3_aa: CASSSTQVGGYTF
clone_size: -; v_call: TRBV2; j_call: TRBJ1-2; d_call: TRBD1; cdr3_nt: TGTGCCAGTATGGAATCGGGACAGGGGCATGGCTACACCTTC; cdr3_aa: CASMESGQGHGYTF
clone_size: -; v_call: TRBV5-1; j_call: TRBJ2-5; d_call: -; cdr3_nt: TGCGCCAGCAGCACCCTCGGCCGCGGCCAAGAGACCCAGTACTTC; cdr3_aa: CASSTLGRGQETQYF
clone_size: -; v_call: TRBV27; j_call: TRBJ2-2; d_call: TRBD1; cdr3_nt: TGTGCCAGCAGTCCCTGGACAGGGTATGACACCGGGGAGCTGTTTTTT; cdr3_aa: CASSPWTGYDTGELFF
clone_size: -; v_call: TRBV4-2; j_call: TRBJ1-4; d_call: TRBD1; cdr3_nt: TGTGCCAGCAGCCAAGATGGCCAGGGGACAGGGGATGAAAAACTGTTTTTT; cdr3_aa: CASSQDGQGTGDEKLFF
clone_size: -; v_call: TRBV6-5; j_call: TRBJ2-5; d_call: -; cdr3_nt: TGTGCCAGCAGACTCCTGGGGGGTGGGGAGACCCAGTACTTC; cdr3_aa: CASRLLGGGETQYF
clone_size: once; v_call: TRBV18; j_call: TRBJ2-3; d_call: -; cdr3_nt: TGTGCCAGCTCACCCGACGGACGGAGCACAGATACGCAGTATTTT; cdr3_aa: CASSPDGRSTDTQYF
clone_size: once; v_call: TRBV7-9; j_call: TRBJ2-5; d_call: TRBD2; cdr3_nt: TGTGCCAGCAGCTTCCCGGGACTAGCGGGAGGTGGGGAGACCCAGTACTTC; cdr3_aa: CASSFPGLAGGGETQYF
clone_size: -; v_call: TRBV11-2; j_call: TRBJ1-4; d_call: -; cdr3_nt: TGTGCCAGCAGCCTCACCGATGAAAAACTGTTTTTT; cdr3_aa: CASSLTDEKLFF
clone_size: -; v_call: TRBV5-1; j_call: TRBJ1-1; d_call: -; cdr3_nt: TGCGCCAGCAGCTTGGAAACGGAGAGGACTGAAGCTTTCTTT; cdr3_aa: CASSLETERTEAFF
clone_size: -; v_call: TRBV6-6; j_call: TRBJ2-7; d_call: TRBD2; cdr3_nt: TGTGCCAGCAGCCGCGGACTAGCGGGAGTAAACGAGCAGTACTTC; cdr3_aa: CASSRGLAGVNEQYF
clone_size: -; v_call: TRBV9; j_call: TRBJ2-7; d_call: -; cdr3_nt: TGTGCCAGCAGCGTATCGGGTCTTCGGGGCGAGCAGTACTTC; cdr3_aa: CASSVSGLRGEQYF
clone_size: -; v_call: TRBV5-1; j_call: TRBJ2-1; d_call: TRBD2; cdr3_nt: TGCGCCAGCAGCTTACTTCCGGGGGGTACCTACAATGAGCAGTTCTTC; cdr3_aa: CASSLLPGGTYNEQFF
clone_size: -; v_call: TRBV5-1; j_call: TRBJ2-3; d_call: -; cdr3_nt: TGCGCCAGCAGCTTGAGCAGAGCGAACACAGATACGCAGTATTTT; cdr3_aa: CASSLSRANTDTQYF
clone_size: -; v_call: TRBV19; j_call: TRBJ2-7; d_call: TRBD1; cdr3_nt: TGTGCCAGTCGACCCAGGGGGCTCAGCGAGCAGTACTTC; cdr3_aa: CASRPRGLSEQYF
clone_size: -; v_call: TRBV7-2; j_call: TRBJ1-1; d_call: TRBD1; cdr3_nt: TGTGCCAGCAGCTCCCGGGACAGGATGGGCACTGAAGCTTTCTTT; cdr3_aa: CASSSRDRMGTEAFF
clone_size: -; v_call: TRBV18; j_call: TRBJ2-7; d_call: TRBD1; cdr3_nt: TGTGCCAGCTCACCAGGGACAGGGGATGAGCAGTACTTC; cdr3_aa: CASSPGTGDEQYF
clone_size: -; v_call: TRBV27; j_call: TRBJ1-3; d_call: -; cdr3_nt: TGTGCCAGCAGTCGCTATGGGGGAGGCGGAAACACCATATATTTT; cdr3_aa: CASSRYGGGGNTIYF
clone_size: -; v_call: TRBV21-1; j_call: TRBJ2-5; d_call: -; cdr3_nt: TGTGCCAGCAGCAACAGAAGCGGGAGGGAAGAGACCCAGTACTTC; cdr3_aa: CASSNRSGREETQYF
clone_size: -; v_call: TRBV6-1; j_call: TRBJ1-6; d_call: TRBD1; cdr3_nt: TGTGCCAGCAGTGAAGGGACAGGGAATAATTCACCCCTCCACTTT; cdr3_aa: CASSEGTGNNSPLHF
clone_size: -; v_call: TRBV30; j_call: TRBJ2-5; d_call: -; cdr3_nt: TGTGCCTGGAGTGCCCAAAGGGACGCCGCGTACTTC; cdr3_aa: CAWSAQRDAAYF
clone_size: -; v_call: TRBV6-1; j_call: TRBJ2-2; d_call: -; cdr3_nt: TGTGCCAGCATGATGGGGCAGCCGAACACCGGGGAGCTGTTTTTT; cdr3_aa: CASMMGQPNTGELFF
clone_size: -; v_call: TRBV5-5; j_call: TRBJ1-2; d_call: TRBD1; cdr3_nt: TGTGCCAGCAGCTCCCCGGACAGGGGTAGCGGCTACACCTTC; cdr3_aa: CASSSPDRGSGYTF